This TCR beta chain was retrieved from a study of identical twins (dated by TCRdb to 2016 to 2017). Regarding the research as a whole: The study deep-sequenced TCR alpha and beta repertoires from monozygotic twins, unrelated adults of various ages and cord blood to test whether fetal clonotypes persist. Replicate twin experiments were performed at different times using different library preparation protocols to rule out contamination. Study-wide conclusions, independent of this receptor: Fewer insertions were carried by abundant cord blood beta clonotypes; a weaker similar trend was observed in young adult naive repertoires, while no such trend was observed in memory repertoires. Excess twin sharing in beta out-of-frame sequences was weaker because fewer shared sequences lowered the signal-to-noise ratio. Because the same donors could not be followed over many years, conclusions were based on cross-sectional statistical analysis. Invariant T cells such as MAIT and iNKT could partly confound zero-insertion analyses, though diverse VJ usage argued against this for most clonotypes. Out-of-frame TCR alpha sequences shared between twins showed an excess of low generation-probability sequences compared with coincidental sharing between unrelated individuals. Recombination models systematically underestimated out-of-frame TCR alpha sharing in monozygotic twins but agreed with sharing between unrelated individuals.

CDR1 MDHEN and CDR2 SYDVKM were looked up in the germline V gene. Inclusive of the bounding cysteine and phenylalanine, the CDR3 is 15 residues long. Only the CDR3 part of the read is kept: 45 bases, read in frame from the first base. V is pared back by 1 base and J by 9 bases, with 16 bases lying between the germline termini. Every donor in the study was a healthy Caucasian. The twin cohort consisted of three pairs of female monozygotic twins, all aged roughly 18 to 29 years. Positive isolation kits from Invitrogen were used to isolate the CD4+ and CD8+ T cell populations. Details on this clonotype: The clone's antigen remains unknown. No much larger clone exists at a distance of one base, and base qualities are not known.

The library was prepared using 5' RACE. The sequencer was an Illumina HiSeq 2000. A universal primer binding site was introduced by template switching, and a unique molecular identifier was present in the final cDNA, enabling accurate counting of TCR cDNA molecules. Specific primers in the conserved constant-segment region were used to synthesize first-strand cDNA for the TCR alpha and beta chains. To control for contamination, every cDNA library carried two barcodes: a SMART-Mk sample barcode plus Illumina barcodes. Two successive PCR steps introduced TruSeq adapter sequences along with Illumina sample barcodes. Sequencing of the TCR alpha and beta cDNA libraries was done on the Illumina HiSeq platform using custom primers. Per the source publication's procedure: MiGEC processed the raw reads to extract unique molecular identifiers, while MiXCR was used to determine the CDR3 positions. For each individual, recombination models were inferred using an EM algorithm with the repgenHMM and IGoR tools. Shared clonotypes were analyzed with the tcR package in R, and sharing was normalized by the product of cloneset sizes. To study raw recombination without the effects of thymic and clonal selection, out-of-frame nonproductive sequences were analyzed. TCRdb trimmed public reads at Q25 via fastp, called clones via MiXCR and kept in-frame beta chains. Every distinct CDR3 protein forms one entry, paired with its most common genes and DNA. The authors' filters were not applied to this entry. This sample lists 250,000 or so distinct CDR3 sequences; about 8% were detected once. About 3% of the sample lies in the top ten.

The same sample was also studied in work on yellow fever vaccine responses in identical twins. As the second paper documents: The T cell response to vaccination in identical twins was reported by the authors to appear partly convergent and partly personalized. The study precisely tracked vaccine-responding T cell clones in identical twins.

The sample consisted of CD8+ T cells sorted from blood. The source of this sequence is a woman aged 18-29 years in good health. The chain uses TRBV28 and TRBJ2-4; the D gene cannot be resolved reliably. The sequence in DNA is TGTGCCAGCAGTTTATCTACCGACACCCCACCCATTCAGTACTTC. Its coded protein is CASSLSTDTPPIQYF. The variable domain in full, with residues beyond the CDR3 obtained from the reference TRBV28 and TRBJ2-4 genes, is DVKVTQSSRYLVKRTGEKVFLECVQDMDHENMFWYRQDPGLGLRLIYFSYDVKMKEKGDIPEGYSVSREKKERFSLILESASTNQTSMYLCASSLSTDTPPIQYFGAGTRLSVL.